One and the same sample provided the 27 T cell receptor beta chains below, sequenced in a study of radiation and T cells in renal cell carcinoma. The time point here: baseline pretreatment blood. Treatment indicated: 15 Gy SBRT to primary tumor, nephrectomy 4 weeks later. Measured with immunoSEQ multiplex PCR; TCRdb has only the in-frame clones, and not every one. The repertoire holds some 150,000 clones, with around 78% as singletons. The sequenced sample was blood, obtained from a patient whose treatment included radiotherapy and nephrectomy. These receptors all stem from a woman between 50 and 59 years old with renal cell carcinoma.

As regards this clone: Other DNA sequences in this specimen translate into the identical CDR3. The chain recombines TRBV29-1 with TRBJ2-3; D unresolved. The CDR3 runs to 11 residues. Germline V gives CDR1 SQVTM, CDR2 ANQGSEA. The V end was cut by 2 bases, the J end by 6 bases, with 6 bases between. This chain's CDR3 is CSVELGDTQYF. The DNA for the CDR3 is TGCAGCGTTGAACTAGGGGATACGCAGTATTTT.

In this sample, this clone turned up a few times. J is TRBJ1-4 and V is TRBV28; D remains ambiguous. The CDR3 consists of 11 residues. The germline V gene encodes CDR1 MDHEN and CDR2 SYDVKM. V shed 4 bases and J shed 13 bases, with 10 bases lying between them. DNA of the CDR3: TGTGCCAGCAGTTCCGAACCGGGACTGTTTTTT. This gives the protein CASSSEPGLFF.

The chain carries TRBV14 and TRBJ1-1; maybe TRBD1 (5 bases). The V end was cut by 1 base, the J end by 10 bases, with 13 bases between. CDR1 is SGHDN and CDR2 is FVKESK in the germline V gene. The CDR3 length is 13 residues. CDR3 bases: TGTGCCAGCAGCCAAGTGGAGGGACGAGGAGCTTTCTTT. It translates to CASSQVEGRGAFF.

CDR3: CASSQGTGFRYEQYF. The CDR3 DNA follows: TGCGCCAGCAGCCAAGGAACAGGATTTCGCTACGAGCAGTACTTC. The rearrangement links TRBV4-1 to TRBJ2-7, with a possible D match to TRBD1 (5 bases). The CDR3 has 15 amino acids. The germline CDR1 and CDR2 sequences are MGHRA and YSYEKL. With 1 base removed from V and 3 bases from J, the gap between germline ends came to 13 bases.

The chain employs TRBV25-1 and TRBJ1-6; 9 bases match TRBD1. Germline CDR1 reads MGHDK; CDR2 reads SYGVNS. The CDR3 contains 17 residues. Trimming took 5 bases from V and 3 from J; bases not matched to a gene: 8. As DNA, the CDR3 is TGTGCCAGCAGTCCCGGGACAGGGAACCACTATAATTCACCCCTCCACTTT. Its protein product is CASSPGTGNHYNSPLHF. Full variable domain (missing parts from reference TRBV25-1 and TRBJ1-6): EADIYQTPRYLVIGTGKKITLECSQTMGHDKMYWYQQDPGMELHLIHYSYGVNSTEKGDLSSESTVSRIRTEHFPLTLESARPSHTSQYLCASSPGTGNHYNSPLHFGNGTRLTVT.

This rearrangement joins TRBV21-1 to TRBJ2-1; the D call of TRBD2 is as the table states it, not checked on the DNA. TRBV21-1 is recorded as a pseudogene. The CDR3 has 16 residues. The CDR3 coding sequence is TGTGCCAGCAGCATCTCCAGCGGGAGGAGGTACAATGAGCAGTTCTTC. Amino acid sequence: CASSISSGRRYNEQFF.

The chain couples TRBV5-1 to TRBJ1-3; D gene unclear. Trimming shortened V by 2 bases and J by 8 bases, and 14 bases separated the two germline ends. The CDR3 consists of 14 residues. CDR1 is SGHRS, CDR2 YFSETQ, per germline. The CDR3 sequence is CASSFRYSGDTIYF. DNA of the CDR3: TGCGCCAGCAGCTTCAGGTATTCCGGGGACACCATATATTTT. The complete variable domain, with remaining parts taken from reference TRBV5-1 and TRBJ1-3, reads KAGVTQTPRYLIKTRGQQVTLSCSPISGHRSVSWYQQTPGQGLQFLFEYFSETQRNKGNFPGRFSGRQFSNSRSEMNVSTLELGDSALYLCASSFRYSGDTIYFGEGSWLTVV.

This clone was counted once. This chain connects TRBV28 to TRBJ2-7; 11 bases are shared with TRBD2. This CDR3 has 14 residues. CDR1 and CDR2 (germline): MDHEN, SYDVKM. Trimming removed 6 bases from V and 5 bases from J; junction bases left unmatched: 6. CDR3 bases: TGTGCCAGCAGAGCGACTAGCGGGAATGACGAGCAGTACTTC. Translation: CASRATSGNDEQYF.

This clone occurred once. The same CDR3 can be traced to other DNA sequences in this sample. This sequence joins TRBV5-1 and TRBJ2-7; D gene uncertain. Trimming removed 0 bases at V and 0 bases at J, with 7 bases between. Germline CDR1 and CDR2: SGHRS and YFSETQ. CDR3 length equals 14 residues. CDR3 region: CASSLDGVSYEQYF. The DNA for the CDR3 is TGCGCCAGCAGCTTGGACGGTGTCTCCTACGAGCAGTACTTC.

The chain joins TRBV14 to TRBJ1-1; D unclear. This CDR3 has 13 residues. V gave up 4 bases and J gave up 0 bases, with 6 bases separating them. Germline V CDR1 and CDR2: SGHDN, FVKESK. CDR3 sequence reads: CASSPSLNTEAFF. The CDR3 region has the DNA TGTGCCAGCAGCCCTAGCCTGAACACTGAAGCTTTCTTT.

The rearrangement uses TRBV9 and TRBJ2-2; D is perhaps TRBD2 (6 bases). The length of the CDR3 is 16 residues. Between the trimmed V and J ends, which lost 0 bases and 5 bases, there was a span of 14 bases. Germline values: CDR1 SGDLS, CDR2 YYNGEE. This chain's CDR3 is CASSVDPWGETGELFF. The CDR3 nucleotides read TGTGCCAGCAGCGTAGACCCCTGGGGGGAAACCGGGGAGCTGTTTTTT.

The chain carries TRBV21-1 and TRBJ2-7; the D call in the table, TRBD1, was not verified against the DNA. TRBV21-1 counts as a pseudogene. The CDR3 is made up of 17 amino acids. This CDR3 reads CANLSLDRAECGYEQYF. The CDR3 coding sequence is TGTGCCAACCTAAGCTTGGACAGGGCCGAGTGTGGCTACGAGCAGTACTTC.

CDR3 amino acids: CASSVNTETPVTGELFF. CDR3 coding DNA: TGTGCCAGCAGCGTTAATACGGAGACCCCAGTGACCGGGGAGCTGTTTTTT. V usage is TRBV2 and J usage is TRBJ2-2; D call uncertain. Trimming removed 6 bases from V and 5 bases from J, with 22 bases in between. Germline V gene sequence: CDR1 SNHLY, CDR2 FYNNEI. The length of the CDR3 is 17 residues.

The rearrangement uses TRBV4-1 and TRBJ1-1; weak D call: TRBD1 (5 bases). CDR3 length: 16 amino acids. Trimming stripped 1 base from V and 2 bases from J, with 14 bases between. The germline gives CDR1 MGHRA, CDR2 YSYEKL. DNA of the CDR3: TGCGCCAGCAGCCAAGGGTTTTTGAGGGGAAACACTGAAGCTTTCTTT. Amino acid sequence: CASSQGFLRGNTEAFF.

V gene TRBV2 combines with J gene TRBJ2-2; D possibly corresponds to TRBD2 (5 bases). This CDR3 region has 15 residues. V lost 2 bases to trimming and J lost 0 bases, with 7 bases between them. The germline V gene has CDR1 SNHLY and CDR2 FYNNEI. For the CDR3, the DNA is TGTGCCAGCAGTGAACGCGGGCCGAACACCGGGGAGCTGTTTTTT. This codes for CASSERGPNTGELFF.

This chain connects TRBV7-8 to TRBJ2-3; possible D gene TRBD1, 6 bases. Between the trimmed V and J ends, which lost 5 bases and 2 bases, there was a span of 11 bases. The CDR3 consists of 14 residues. CDR1 is SGHVS and CDR2 is FQNEAQ in the germline V gene. The CDR3 bases are TGTGCCAGCAGCCCGAGGGGGTACACAGATACGCAGTATTTT. This gives the protein CASSPRGYTDTQYF.

V is TRBV6-5 and J is TRBJ2-3; the D gene is possibly TRBD2 (7 bases). This CDR3 is 14 amino acids long. The germline gives CDR1 MNHEY, CDR2 SVGAGI. The ends were cut back, 8 bases at V and 0 bases at J, with 12 bases in the middle. CDR3 region: CASEKGGSTDTQYF. CDR3 DNA sequence: TGTGCCAGCGAGAAGGGGGGGAGCACAGATACGCAGTATTTT.

CDR3 in amino acids: CATKTPYGYTF. For the CDR3, the DNA is TGTGCCACTAAGACTCCCTATGGCTACACCTTC. The rearrangement joins TRBV10-3 to TRBJ1-2; D is unresolved. In germline, CDR1 is ENHRY, CDR2 SYGVKD. This CDR3 is built from 11 residues. V lost 10 bases and J lost 4, with 10 bases in between.

This chain joins TRBV5-6 and TRBJ2-3; 13 bases map to TRBD2. This CDR3 region has 17 residues. J gave up 5 bases and V 0 bases, and 6 bases lay outside the gene matches. CDR1 and CDR2 from the germline V gene are SGHDT and YYEEEE. CDR3 sequence: CASSLVTSGGALDTQYF. Written as DNA, the CDR3 is TGTGCCAGCAGCTTGGTTACTAGCGGGGGGGCCTTAGATACGCAGTATTTT.

The V gene is TRBV19, the J gene TRBJ1-2; 8 positions agree with TRBD1. This CDR3 has 14 amino acids. V dropped 4 bases and J dropped 4; count of bases not matched to a gene: 5. Germline values: CDR1 LNHDA, CDR2 SQIVND (reference sequence). CDR3 residues: CASSTYRGGYGYTF. The CDR3 DNA sequence: TGTGCCAGTAGTACCTACAGGGGGGGCTATGGCTACACCTTC.

The chain has TRBV4-1 and TRBJ2-5; TRBD2 aligns across 9 bases. Germline CDR1 and CDR2: MGHRA and YSYEKL. The CDR3 is 18 amino acids. J lost 4 bases, V lost 0 bases, and 12 bases had no gene match. Here the CDR3 DNA reads TGCGCCAGCAGCCAAGATCAGGCTAGCGGGATGTATGGAGAGACCCAGTACTTC. Its protein is CASSQDQASGMYGETQYF.

The J gene is TRBJ1-2, the V gene TRBV15; D gene uncertain. Germline V gene lookup returns CDR1 LNHNV and CDR2 YYDKDF (reference sequence). V lost 0 bases and J 4 bases, leaving 12 bases between the germline ends. The CDR3 is made up of 15 amino acids. CDR3 coding DNA: TGTGCCACCAGCAGAGAGTTGGGGTGGGGCTATGGCTACACCTTC. Encoded protein: CATSRELGWGYGYTF.

This chain uses TRBV23-1 with TRBJ2-5, with 9 bases identical to TRBD1. TRBV23-1 is given ORF status, its function remaining uncertain. The V segment lost 2 bases and the J segment 5 bases; nucleotides outside the gene matches: 9. The CDR3 consists of 16 residues. In nucleotides, the CDR3 is TGCGCCAGCAGTCAAGCAGGGACAGGGATGAGGGAGACCCAGTACTTC. It specifies CASSQAGTGMRETQYF.

The J gene is TRBJ2-7, the V gene TRBV15; D remains ambiguous. Germline CDR1 and CDR2: LNHNV and YYDKDF (reference sequence). CDR3 length: 14 residues. Deletions cut 0 bases from V and 5 bases from J, with 11 bases between. For the CDR3, the DNA is TGTGCCACCAGCAGAGACTTAAAGGGTAACGAGCAGTACTTC. Its translation is CATSRDLKGNEQYF.

This chain connects TRBV7-2 to TRBJ2-7; 11 nucleotides match TRBD2. This CDR3 spans 15 amino acids. Trimming took 5 bases from V and 5 from J; bases not matched to a gene: 8. Germline lookup yields CDR1 SGHTA and CDR2 FQGNSA. This CDR3 reads CASSRELAGGNEQYF. CDR3 nucleotides: TGTGCCAGCAGCAGAGAGCTAGCGGGAGGCAACGAGCAGTACTTC.

This chain joins TRBV28 and TRBJ2-5; 8 bases map to TRBD2. This CDR3 spans 13 amino acids. Germline assignment: CDR1 MDHEN and CDR2 SYDVKM. V gave up 5 bases and J gave up 4 bases; unmatched junction bases: 3. This chain's CDR3 is CASSPAGGETQYF. The CDR3 nucleotides are TGTGCCAGCAGTCCGGCGGGGGGAGAGACCCAGTACTTC.

The chain uses TRBV9 and TRBJ2-1; D ambiguous. The germline V and J ends were trimmed by 0 bases and 10 bases, with 5 bases remaining between them. This CDR3 is built from 11 residues. CDR1 and CDR2 from the germline V gene are SGDLS and YYNGEE. CDR3 region: CASSVAREQFF. DNA of the CDR3: TGTGCCAGCAGCGTAGCTAGAGAGCAGTTCTTC.